This TCR beta chain was sequenced during a study of cytomegalovirus exposure and HLA in healthy donors. Study-wide results and caveats: Altogether, 170 or so TCR beta chains were recorded as cytomegalovirus-associated.

Notes on this clone: What it recognizes is unknown.

Here immunoSEQ multiplex PCR was the method, and the copy in TCRdb shows in-frame clones only, minus some. The data show about 57,000 clones, about 89% seen once. Trimming cost V 5 bases and J 2 bases; bases outside gene matches: 5. Germline CDR1 is SGHVS and CDR2 is FQNEAQ. The CDR3 extends over 15 amino acids. The source is a woman between 18 and 29 years old in good health and CMV-seronegative. The sequenced sample consisted of PBMCs. This chain joins TRBV7-8 and TRBJ2-3, with 9 bases identical to TRBD2. As DNA, the CDR3 is TGTGCCAGCAGCGAGCGGGGGGACCACACAGATACGCAGTATTTT. This encodes CASSERGDHTDTQYF. Supplemented by reference TRBV7-8 and TRBJ2-3, the full variable domain reads GAGVSQSPRYKVAKRGQDVALRCDPISGHVSLFWYQQALGQGPEFLTYFQNEAQLDKSGLPSDRFFAERPEGSVSTLKIQRTQQEDSAVYLCASSERGDHTDTQYFGPGTRLTVL.